The 5 T cell receptor beta chains below were found in one sample sequenced in a study of OX40 agonist ivuxolimab in advanced cancers. Library method: the immunoSEQ multiplex PCR assay. Sourced from immuneACCESS, this table was stored by TCRdb with only in-frame sequences that have V and J called. A share of the clones is absent; for the studies checked, an unresolved V gene accounts for under half, and the remainder has no known explanation. This sample is represented by 85,000 to 95,000 clones; around 90% of them were singletons. The ten largest account for around 2.5% of the sample. Source: CD4+ or CD8+ T cells sorted from blood, taken in a trial of the OX40 agonist ivuxolimab. The receptors shown here come from an adult with an advanced solid tumor such as melanoma, head and neck, liver or kidney cancer.

This chain links TRBV6-5 with TRBJ2-7; tentatively, D is TRBD1 (5 bases). Trimming stripped 6 bases from V and 6 bases from J, with 21 bases between. This CDR3 spans 15 amino acids. Germline V gives CDR1 MNHEY, CDR2 SVGAGI. CDR3 protein: CASRNDLGRVAEQYF. CDR3 coding DNA: TGTGCCAGCAGGAATGACCTGGGCAGGGTAGCCGAGCAGTACTTC.

The chain employs TRBV7-9 and TRBJ2-1; D is perhaps TRBD1 (6 bases). The CDR3 totals 15 residues. The germline CDR1 and CDR2 sequences are SEHNR and FQNEAQ (reference sequence). Trimming cost V 5 bases and J 4 bases, with 15 bases left between them. The CDR3 reads CASSEQGTPYNEQFF. CDR3 bases: TGTGCCAGCAGCGAACAGGGCACCCCATACAATGAGCAGTTCTTC.

The CDR3 loop reads CASSSPGTPELYNEQFF. The CDR3, as DNA: TGTGCCAGCAGTTCGCCTGGGACTCCTGAGCTCTACAATGAGCAGTTCTTC. The rearrangement uses TRBV28 and TRBJ2-1; possibly TRBD2 for D (6 bases). The CDR3 consists of 17 residues. Per the germline V gene, CDR1 is MDHEN and CDR2 is SYDVKM. The V and J ends lost 4 bases and 3 bases respectively, with 19 bases between them.

The rearrangement joins TRBV2 to TRBJ2-2, with 10 bases fitting TRBD2. This CDR3 has 15 residues. Germline V gene data show CDR1 as SNHLY and CDR2 as FYNNEI. After removal of 7 bases from V and 8 bases from J, the junction contained 10 bases not matched to a gene. The CDR3 protein is CASTRASGSSGELFF. CDR3 sequence (DNA): TGTGCCAGCACGCGGGCTAGCGGGAGTTCGGGGGAGCTGTTTTTT.

The chain carries TRBV28 and TRBJ2-1, with D uncertain. The CDR3 length is 14 residues. Trimming removed 4 bases at V and 5 bases at J, with 12 bases between. Germline CDR1 MDHEN, CDR2 SYDVKM. The CDR3 spells CASSWSSGHNEQFF. Written as DNA, the CDR3 is TGTGCCAGCAGTTGGAGCTCAGGCCACAATGAGCAGTTCTTC.